This T cell receptor beta chain was documented in a study of T-cell reconstitution after alpha-beta-depleted transplantation in children. The study's findings and limits: Several hundred expanded graft clones reportedly supplied alpha-beta T cells about two months after transplant. At the one-year point after transplant, T-cell counts and TCRbeta diversity were found to come mostly from T cells that had been newly produced. There were some patients whose high TCRbeta diversity at day 60 came from surviving recipient T cells and thymic progenitors.

This clonotype occurred a few times. What it recognizes is unknown. Germline V lookup: CDR1 SQVTM, CDR2 ANQGSEA. The V and J ends lost 5 bases and 0 bases respectively, with 11 bases between them. This CDR3 is 13 amino acids long. Unique molecular identifiers were used to barcode this TCRbeta library. MiXCR, applied by TCRdb to the PCR reads, yields one record per CDR3 protein. The repertoire holds some 350,000 distinct CDR3 sequences, 15% to 20% seen once, with about 41% in the top ten. The J gene is TRBJ2-7, the V gene TRBV29-1, with D perhaps given as TRBD1 or TRBD2 (5 bases each). The sequences come from PBMCs, mostly from graft donor cells, collected 360 days after TCRalphabeta/CD19-depleted stem cell transplant. The sequence was obtained from a male patient between 2 and 10 years old who had a stem cell transplant for acute lymphoblastic leukemia, so the T cells may come from the graft donor. CDR3 residues: CSVFPGPSYEQYF. CDR3 nucleotide sequence: TGCAGCGTTTTCCCGGGACCCTCCTACGAGCAGTACTTC.